The source of this TCR beta chain is a study of cytomegalovirus exposure and HLA in healthy donors. General study points: It emerged from a later analysis that several of the most significant clusters appeared to be linked to common viral pathogens. Altogether, about 160 TCR beta chains were recorded as cytomegalovirus-associated. Later analysis identified a missense DCLRE1C variant that was linked to TCR beta V- and J-gene trimming. Later analysis reportedly placed an Asian-associated ancestry cluster below the roughly 700-donor mean in N-insertions.

In regard to this clone: Its antigen is still unknown.

J was trimmed by 5 bases and V by 7 bases; bases with no gene match: 5. Germline V lookup: CDR1 MRHNA, CDR2 SNTAGT. CDR3 length equals 14 residues. The study ran its PCR with 60 Vbeta and 13 Jbeta primers. Measured with immunoSEQ multiplex PCR; TCRdb has only the in-frame clones, and not every one. The sample lists over 110,000 clones, over 75% occurring once. The sample comprised PBMCs. The rearrangement joins TRBV6-4 to TRBJ2-1, with 10 bases identical to TRBD1. The source is a woman aged 50 to 65 in good health and CMV-seropositive. CDR3 loop: CASKRQGANNEQFF. CDR3 DNA: TGTGCCAGCAAAAGACAGGGGGCCAACAATGAGCAGTTCTTC.